This T cell receptor (beta chain) was found in a study of CD8 T cells in Susac syndrome. Regarding the study as a whole: The CD4+ T cell repertoires from Susac syndrome exhibited no clonal expansion.

Germline CDR1 LNHDA, CDR2 SQIVND (reference sequence). The CDR3 is 16 residues long. Trimming removed 0 bases at V and 6 bases at J, with 15 bases between. Sequencing targeted TCR beta in blood CD8+ and CD4+ T cells. TEMRA cells were FACS-enriched, with CD8+ and CD4+ T cells isolated negatively. It was with random hexamers that roughly 0.45 to 1 ug RNA was reverse transcribed. Amplification of TCR beta CDR3 used immunoSEQ multiplex PCR across 54 Vbeta and 13 Jbeta. TCRdb itself ran the immunoSEQ multiplex PCR reads through MiXCR, one entry per CDR3 protein. The sample lists 140,000 or so distinct CDR3 sequences, almost 96% seen once, with roughly 0.08% in the top ten. Of note for this clonotype: Its target is unknown.

Sequencing input: CD4+ T cells from PBMCs. The receptor was isolated from a human donor with Susac syndrome. This chain links TRBV19 with TRBJ2-4, with a tentative D call TRBD2 (7 bases). The CDR3 spells CASSIDTGGAGNIQYF. For the CDR3, the DNA is TGTGCCAGTAGTATAGATACGGGGGGCGCAGGAAACATTCAGTACTTC.